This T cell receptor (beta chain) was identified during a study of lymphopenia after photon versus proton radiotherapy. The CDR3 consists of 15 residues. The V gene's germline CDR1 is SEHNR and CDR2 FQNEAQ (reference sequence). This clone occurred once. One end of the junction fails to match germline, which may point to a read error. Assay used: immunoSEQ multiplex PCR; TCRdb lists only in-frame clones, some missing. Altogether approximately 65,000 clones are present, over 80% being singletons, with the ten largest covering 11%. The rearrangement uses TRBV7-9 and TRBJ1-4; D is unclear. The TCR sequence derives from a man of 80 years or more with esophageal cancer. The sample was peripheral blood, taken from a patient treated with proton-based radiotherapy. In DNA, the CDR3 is TGTGCCAGCAGTTTAGGACTTCCGGCTAATGAAAAACTGTTTTTT. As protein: CASSLGLPANEKLFF.